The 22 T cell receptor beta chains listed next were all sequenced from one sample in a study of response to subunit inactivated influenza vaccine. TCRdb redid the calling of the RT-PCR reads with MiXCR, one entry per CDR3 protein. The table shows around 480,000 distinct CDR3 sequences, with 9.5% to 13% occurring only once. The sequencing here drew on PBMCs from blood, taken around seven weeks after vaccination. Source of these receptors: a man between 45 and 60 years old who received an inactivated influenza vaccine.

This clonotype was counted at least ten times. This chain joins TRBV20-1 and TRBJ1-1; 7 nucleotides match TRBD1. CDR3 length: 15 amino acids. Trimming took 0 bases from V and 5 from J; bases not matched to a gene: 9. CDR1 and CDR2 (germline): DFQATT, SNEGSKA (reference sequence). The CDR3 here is CSARDPRQGGTEAFF. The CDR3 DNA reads TGCAGTGCTAGAGATCCCCGACAGGGTGGTACTGAAGCTTTCTTT.

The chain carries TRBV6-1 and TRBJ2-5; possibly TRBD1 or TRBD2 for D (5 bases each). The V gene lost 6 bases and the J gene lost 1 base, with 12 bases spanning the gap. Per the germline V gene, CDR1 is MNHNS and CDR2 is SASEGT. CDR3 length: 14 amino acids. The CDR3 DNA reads TGTGCCAGCAGACTGGGACGCCGCCAAGAGACCCAGTACTTC. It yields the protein CASRLGRRQETQYF.

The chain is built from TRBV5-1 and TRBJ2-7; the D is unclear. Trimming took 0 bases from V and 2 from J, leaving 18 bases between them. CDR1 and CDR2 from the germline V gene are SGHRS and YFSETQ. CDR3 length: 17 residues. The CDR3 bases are TGCGCCAGCAGCTTGGCCGCGCTCGGTCCGGAGACCTACGAGCAGTACTTC. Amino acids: CASSLAALGPETYEQYF.

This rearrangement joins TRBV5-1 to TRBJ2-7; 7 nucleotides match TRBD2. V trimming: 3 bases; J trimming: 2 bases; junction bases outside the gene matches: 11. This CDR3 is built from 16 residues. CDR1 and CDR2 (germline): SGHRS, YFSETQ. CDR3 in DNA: TGCGCCAGCAGCTCCCACGACTTGCGGGAGACCTACGAGCAGTACTTC. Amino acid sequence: CASSSHDLRETYEQYF.

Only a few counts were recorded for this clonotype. In nucleotides, the CDR3 is TGTGCCAGCAGCTTTGGGGGGGTGAACGAGCAGTACTTC. Translation gives CASSFGGVNEQYF. The chain is built from TRBV5-6 and TRBJ2-7; 7 bases are shared with TRBD2. CDR3 length: 13 amino acids. V lost 2 bases to trimming and J lost 5 bases; unmatched junction nucleotides: 4. Germline assignment: CDR1 SGHDT and CDR2 YYEEEE.

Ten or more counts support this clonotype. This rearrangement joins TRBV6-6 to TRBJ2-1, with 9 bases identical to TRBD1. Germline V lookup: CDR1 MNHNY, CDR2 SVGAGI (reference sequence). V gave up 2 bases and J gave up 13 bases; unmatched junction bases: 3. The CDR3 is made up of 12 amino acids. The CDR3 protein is CASSYTTGGQFF. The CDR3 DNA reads TGTGCCAGCAGTTACACGACAGGGGGACAGTTCTTC.

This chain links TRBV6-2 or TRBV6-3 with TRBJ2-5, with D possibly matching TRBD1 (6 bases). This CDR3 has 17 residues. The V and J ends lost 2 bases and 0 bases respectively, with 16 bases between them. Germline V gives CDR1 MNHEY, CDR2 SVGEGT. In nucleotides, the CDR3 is TGTGCCAGCAGTTACCCTACAAACAGGGTCGACCAAGAGACCCAGTACTTC. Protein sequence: CASSYPTNRVDQETQYF.

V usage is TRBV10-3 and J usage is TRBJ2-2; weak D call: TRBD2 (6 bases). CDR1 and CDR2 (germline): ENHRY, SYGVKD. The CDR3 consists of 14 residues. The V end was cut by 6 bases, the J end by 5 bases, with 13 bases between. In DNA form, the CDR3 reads TGTGCCATCAGGGGCGGAGCGGGTACCGGGGAGCTGTTTTTT. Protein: CAIRGGAGTGELFF.

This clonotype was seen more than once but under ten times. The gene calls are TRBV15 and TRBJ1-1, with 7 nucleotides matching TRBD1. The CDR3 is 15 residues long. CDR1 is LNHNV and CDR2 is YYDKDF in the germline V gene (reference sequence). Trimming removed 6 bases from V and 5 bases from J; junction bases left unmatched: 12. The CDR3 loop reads CATRRTGGGFTEAFF. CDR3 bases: TGTGCCACCAGGAGGACAGGCGGGGGGTTTACTGAAGCTTTCTTT.

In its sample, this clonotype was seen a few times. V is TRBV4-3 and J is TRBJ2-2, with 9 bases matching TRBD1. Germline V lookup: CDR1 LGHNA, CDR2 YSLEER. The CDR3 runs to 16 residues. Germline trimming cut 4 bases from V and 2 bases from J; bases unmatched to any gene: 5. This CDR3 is CASSRGTGSNTGELFF. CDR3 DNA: TGCGCCAGCAGCCGAGGGACAGGGAGTAACACCGGGGAGCTGTTTTTT.

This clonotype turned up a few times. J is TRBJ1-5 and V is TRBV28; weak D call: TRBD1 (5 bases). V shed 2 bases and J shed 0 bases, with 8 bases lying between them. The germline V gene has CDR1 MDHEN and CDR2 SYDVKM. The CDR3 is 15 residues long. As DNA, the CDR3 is TGTGCCAGCAGTTTAATAGGGGTTAGCAATCAGCCCCAGCATTTT. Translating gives CASSLIGVSNQPQHF.

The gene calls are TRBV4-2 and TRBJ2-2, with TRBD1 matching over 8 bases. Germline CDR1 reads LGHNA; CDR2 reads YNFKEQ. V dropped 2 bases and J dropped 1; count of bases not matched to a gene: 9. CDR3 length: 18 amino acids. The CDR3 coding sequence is TGTGCCAGCAGCCAATTTGGCCCCGGGACAGGGAACACCGGGGAGCTGTTTTTT. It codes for CASSQFGPGTGNTGELFF.

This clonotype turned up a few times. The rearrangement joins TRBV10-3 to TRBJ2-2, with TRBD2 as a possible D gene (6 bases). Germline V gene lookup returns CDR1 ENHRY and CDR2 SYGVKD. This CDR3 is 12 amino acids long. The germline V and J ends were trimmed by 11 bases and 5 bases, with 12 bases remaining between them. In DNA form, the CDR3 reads TGTGCCGGAGGGAGACCGACCGGGGAGCTGTTTTTT. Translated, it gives CAGGRPTGELFF.

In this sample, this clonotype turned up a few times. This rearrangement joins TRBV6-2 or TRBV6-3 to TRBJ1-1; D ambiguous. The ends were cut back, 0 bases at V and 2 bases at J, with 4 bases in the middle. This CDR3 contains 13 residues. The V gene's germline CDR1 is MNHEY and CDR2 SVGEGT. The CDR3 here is CASSYSTNTEAFF. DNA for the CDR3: TGTGCCAGCAGTTACTCGACCAACACTGAAGCTTTCTTT.

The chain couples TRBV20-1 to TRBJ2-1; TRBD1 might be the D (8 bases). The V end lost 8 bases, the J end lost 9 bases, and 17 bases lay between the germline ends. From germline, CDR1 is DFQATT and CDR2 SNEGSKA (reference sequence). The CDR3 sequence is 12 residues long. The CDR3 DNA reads TGCAGTACCGGACAGGGAGGGGGTGAGCAGTTCTTC. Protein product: CSTGQGGGEQFF.

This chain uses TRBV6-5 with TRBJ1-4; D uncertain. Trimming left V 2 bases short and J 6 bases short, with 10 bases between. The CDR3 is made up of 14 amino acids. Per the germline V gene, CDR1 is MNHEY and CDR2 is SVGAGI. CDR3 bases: TGTGCCAGCAGTTACCGGGAGACACATGAAAAACTGTTTTTT. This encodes CASSYRETHEKLFF.

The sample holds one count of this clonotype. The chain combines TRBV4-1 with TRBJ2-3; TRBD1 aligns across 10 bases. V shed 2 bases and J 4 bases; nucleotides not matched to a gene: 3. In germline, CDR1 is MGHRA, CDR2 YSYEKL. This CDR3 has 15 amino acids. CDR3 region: CASSQLGTGADTQYF. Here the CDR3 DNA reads TGCGCCAGCAGCCAACTAGGGACAGGGGCAGATACGCAGTATTTT.

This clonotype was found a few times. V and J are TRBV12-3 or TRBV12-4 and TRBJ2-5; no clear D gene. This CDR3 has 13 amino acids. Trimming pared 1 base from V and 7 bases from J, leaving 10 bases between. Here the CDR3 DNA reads TGTGCCAGCAGTTTAGGGGGTCTGAGGACCCAGTACTTC. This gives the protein CASSLGGLRTQYF.

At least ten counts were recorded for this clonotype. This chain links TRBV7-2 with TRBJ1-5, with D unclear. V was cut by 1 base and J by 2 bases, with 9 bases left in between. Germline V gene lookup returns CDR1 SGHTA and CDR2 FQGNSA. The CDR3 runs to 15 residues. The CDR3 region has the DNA TGTGCCAGCAGCTTAGGAGGTGTAGGCAATCAGCCCCAGCATTTT. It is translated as CASSLGGVGNQPQHF. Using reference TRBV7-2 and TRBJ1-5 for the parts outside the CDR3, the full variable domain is GAGVSQSPSNKVTEKGKDVELRCDPISGHTALYWYRQSLGQGLEFLIYFQGNSAPDKSGLPSDRFSAERTGGSVSTLTIQRTQQEDSAVYLCASSLGGVGNQPQHFGDGTRLSIL.

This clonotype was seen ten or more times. The CDR3 spells CASSTNRGSYEQYF. CDR3 DNA: TGTGCCAGCAGCACGAACAGGGGTTCCTACGAGCAGTACTTC. The J gene is TRBJ2-7, the V gene TRBV11-1, with 7 positions matching TRBD1. Germline lookup yields CDR1 SGHAT and CDR2 FQDESV (reference sequence). The CDR3 is 14 residues long. The ends lost 5 bases at V and 1 base at J; junction bases unmatched: 5.

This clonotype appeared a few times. CDR3 region: CASSFQRTGGKETQYF. The CDR3 nucleotides read TGCGCCAGCAGCTTCCAACGTACAGGGGGCAAAGAGACCCAGTACTTC. The chain recombines TRBV5-1 with TRBJ2-5; 9 bases are a match to TRBD1. This CDR3 has 16 residues. Germline-derived CDR1 and CDR2 are SGHRS and YFSETQ. After removal of 2 bases from V and 3 bases from J, the junction contained 8 bases not matched to a gene.

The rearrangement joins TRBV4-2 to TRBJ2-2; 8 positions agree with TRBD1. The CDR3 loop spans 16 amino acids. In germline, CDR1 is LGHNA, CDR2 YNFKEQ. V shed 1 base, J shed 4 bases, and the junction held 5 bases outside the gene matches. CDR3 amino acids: CASSQVQGAGTGELFF. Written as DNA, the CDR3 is TGTGCCAGCAGCCAAGTCCAGGGGGCCGGCACCGGGGAGCTGTTTTTT.